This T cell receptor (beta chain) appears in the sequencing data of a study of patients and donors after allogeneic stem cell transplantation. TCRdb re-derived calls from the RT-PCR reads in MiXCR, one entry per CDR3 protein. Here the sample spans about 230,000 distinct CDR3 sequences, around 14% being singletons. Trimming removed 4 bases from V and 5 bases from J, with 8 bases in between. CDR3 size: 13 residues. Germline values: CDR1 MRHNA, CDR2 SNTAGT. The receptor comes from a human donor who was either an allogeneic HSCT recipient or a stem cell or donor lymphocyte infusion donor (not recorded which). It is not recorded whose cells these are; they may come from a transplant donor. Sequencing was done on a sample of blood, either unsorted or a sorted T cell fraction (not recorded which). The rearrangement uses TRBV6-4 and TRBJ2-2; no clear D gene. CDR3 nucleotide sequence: TGTGCCAGCAGTGCGGTGAGGACCGGGGAGCTGTTTTTT. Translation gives CASSAVRTGELFF.